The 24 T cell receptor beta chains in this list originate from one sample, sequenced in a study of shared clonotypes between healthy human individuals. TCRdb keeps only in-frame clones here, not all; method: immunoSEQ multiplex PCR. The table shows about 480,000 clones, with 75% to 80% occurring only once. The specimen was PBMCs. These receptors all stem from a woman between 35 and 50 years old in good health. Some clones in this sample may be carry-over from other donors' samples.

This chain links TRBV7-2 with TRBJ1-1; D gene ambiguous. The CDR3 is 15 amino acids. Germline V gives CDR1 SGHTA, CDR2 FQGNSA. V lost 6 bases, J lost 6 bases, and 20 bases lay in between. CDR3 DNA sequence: TGTGCCAGCAGATCGGGGAGAAGGCAAAGTGCTGAAGCTTTCTTT. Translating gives CASRSGRRQSAEAFF.

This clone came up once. This chain's CDR3 is CASSPSRQENLYEQYF. CDR3 DNA: TGTGCCAGCTCACCGTCCCGACAGGAGAACCTCTACGAGCAGTACTTC. The chain carries TRBV18 and TRBJ2-7; D perhaps matches TRBD1 (6 bases). The CDR3 totals 16 residues. The germline V gene has CDR1 KGHSH and CDR2 LQKENI. V lost 3 bases and J lost 3, with 18 bases in between. The full variable domain, with the rest looked up from reference TRBV18 and TRBJ2-7, is NAGVMQNPRHLVRRRGQEARLRCSPMKGHSHVYWYRQLPEEGLKFMVYLQKENIIDESGMPKERFSAEFPKEGPSILRIQQVVRGDSAAYFCASSPSRQENLYEQYFGPGTRLTVT.

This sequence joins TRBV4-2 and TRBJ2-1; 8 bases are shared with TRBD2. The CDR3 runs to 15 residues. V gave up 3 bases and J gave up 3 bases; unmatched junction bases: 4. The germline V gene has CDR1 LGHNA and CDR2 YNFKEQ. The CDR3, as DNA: TGTGCCAGCAGCCAGGGAGCGGGAGTCTACAATGAGCAGTTCTTC. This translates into CASSQGAGVYNEQFF.

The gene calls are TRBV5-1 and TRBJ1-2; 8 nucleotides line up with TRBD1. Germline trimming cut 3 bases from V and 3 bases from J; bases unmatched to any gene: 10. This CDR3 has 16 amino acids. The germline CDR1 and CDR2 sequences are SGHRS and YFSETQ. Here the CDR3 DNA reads TGCGCCAGCAGCTCCACCCCGGACAGGGCTTACTATGGCTACACCTTC. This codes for CASSSTPDRAYYGYTF.

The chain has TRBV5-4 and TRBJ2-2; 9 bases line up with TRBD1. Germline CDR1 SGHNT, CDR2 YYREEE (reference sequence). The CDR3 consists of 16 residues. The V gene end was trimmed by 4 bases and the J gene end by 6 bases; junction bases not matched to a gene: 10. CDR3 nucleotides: TGTGCCAGCAGCGTCGGACAGGGGCGGCTGGCCGGGGAGCTGTTTTTT. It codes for CASSVGQGRLAGELFF.

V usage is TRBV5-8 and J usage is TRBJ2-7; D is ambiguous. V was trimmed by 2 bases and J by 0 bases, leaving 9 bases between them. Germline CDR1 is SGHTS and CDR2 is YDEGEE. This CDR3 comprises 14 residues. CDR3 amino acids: CASSFQSLSYEQYF. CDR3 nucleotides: TGTGCCAGCAGCTTCCAGAGTCTCTCCTACGAGCAGTACTTC.

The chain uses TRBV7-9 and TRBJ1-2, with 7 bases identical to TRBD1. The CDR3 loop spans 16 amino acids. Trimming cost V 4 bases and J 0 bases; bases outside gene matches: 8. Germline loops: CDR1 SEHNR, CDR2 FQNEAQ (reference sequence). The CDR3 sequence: CASSSPTGTANYGYTF. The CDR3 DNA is TGTGCCAGCAGCTCACCAACTGGGACAGCTAACTATGGCTACACCTTC.

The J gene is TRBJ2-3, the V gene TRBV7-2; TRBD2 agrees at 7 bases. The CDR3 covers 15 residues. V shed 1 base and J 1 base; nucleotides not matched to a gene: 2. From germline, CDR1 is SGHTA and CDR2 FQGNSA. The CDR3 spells CASSLGAGGTDTQYF. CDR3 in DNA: TGTGCCAGCAGCTTAGGGGCGGGGGGCACAGATACGCAGTATTTT.

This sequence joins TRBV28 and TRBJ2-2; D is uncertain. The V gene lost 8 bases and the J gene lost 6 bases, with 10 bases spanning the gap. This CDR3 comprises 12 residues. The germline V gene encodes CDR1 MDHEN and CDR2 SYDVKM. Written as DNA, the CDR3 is TGTGCCAGCCTCGGGCCGGCCGGGGAGCTGTTTTTT. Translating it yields CASLGPAGELFF. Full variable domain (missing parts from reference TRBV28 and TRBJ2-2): DVKVTQSSRYLVKRTGEKVFLECVQDMDHENMFWYRQDPGLGLRLIYFSYDVKMKEKGDIPEGYSVSREKKERFSLILESASTNQTSMYLCASLGPAGELFFGEGSRLTVL.

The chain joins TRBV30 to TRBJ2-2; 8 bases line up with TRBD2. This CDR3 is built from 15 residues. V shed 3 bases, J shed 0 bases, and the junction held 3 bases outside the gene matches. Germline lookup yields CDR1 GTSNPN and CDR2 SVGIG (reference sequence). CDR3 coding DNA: TGTGCCTGGAGCTCGGGACTAGCGAACACCGGGGAGCTGTTTTTT. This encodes CAWSSGLANTGELFF.

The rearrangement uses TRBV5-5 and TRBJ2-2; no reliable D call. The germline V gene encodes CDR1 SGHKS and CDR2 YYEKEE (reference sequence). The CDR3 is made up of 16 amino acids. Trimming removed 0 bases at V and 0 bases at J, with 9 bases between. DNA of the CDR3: TGTGCCAGCAGCTTGGCCGTAGCACCGAACACCGGGGAGCTGTTTTTT. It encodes CASSLAVAPNTGELFF.

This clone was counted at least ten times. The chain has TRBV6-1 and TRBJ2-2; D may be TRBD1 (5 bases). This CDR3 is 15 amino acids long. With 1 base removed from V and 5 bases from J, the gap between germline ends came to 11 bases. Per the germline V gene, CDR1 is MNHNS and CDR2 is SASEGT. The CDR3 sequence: CASSEVQGSTGELFF. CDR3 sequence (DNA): TGTGCCAGCAGTGAAGTCCAGGGCTCTACCGGGGAGCTGTTTTTT.

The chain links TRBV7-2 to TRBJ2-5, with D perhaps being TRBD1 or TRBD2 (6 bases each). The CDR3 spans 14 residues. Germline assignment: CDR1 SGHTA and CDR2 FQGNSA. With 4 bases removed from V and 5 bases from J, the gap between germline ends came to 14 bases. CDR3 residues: CASSYRRGVETQYF. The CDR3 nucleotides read TGTGCCAGCAGCTACCGAAGGGGGGTGGAGACCCAGTACTTC.

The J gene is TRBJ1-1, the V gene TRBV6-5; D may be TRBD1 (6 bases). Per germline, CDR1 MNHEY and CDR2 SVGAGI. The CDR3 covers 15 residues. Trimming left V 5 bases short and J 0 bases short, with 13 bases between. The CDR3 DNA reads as TGTGCCAGCAGTACCCGACAGGTACTGAACACTGAAGCTTTCTTT. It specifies CASSTRQVLNTEAFF.

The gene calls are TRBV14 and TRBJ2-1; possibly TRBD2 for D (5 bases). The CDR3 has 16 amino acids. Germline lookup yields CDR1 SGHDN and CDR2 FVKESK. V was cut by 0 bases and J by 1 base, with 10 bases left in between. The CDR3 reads CASSQDLGGSYNEQFF. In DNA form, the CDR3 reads TGTGCCAGCAGCCAAGATTTAGGAGGTTCCTACAATGAGCAGTTCTTC.

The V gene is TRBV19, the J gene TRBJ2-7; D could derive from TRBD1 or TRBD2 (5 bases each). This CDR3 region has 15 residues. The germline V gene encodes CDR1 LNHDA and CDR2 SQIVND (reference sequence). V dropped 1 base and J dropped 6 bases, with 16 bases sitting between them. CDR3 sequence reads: CASSIAGPTSGEQYF. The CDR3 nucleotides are TGTGCCAGTAGTATAGCGGGGCCGACATCAGGCGAGCAGTACTTC.

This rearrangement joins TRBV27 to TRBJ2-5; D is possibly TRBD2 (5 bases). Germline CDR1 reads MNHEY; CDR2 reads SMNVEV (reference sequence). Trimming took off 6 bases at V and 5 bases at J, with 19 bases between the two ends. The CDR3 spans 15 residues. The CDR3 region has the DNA TGTGCCAGCAGCCCTTGGTACGGGGAAGGGGAGACCCAGTACTTC. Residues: CASSPWYGEGETQYF.

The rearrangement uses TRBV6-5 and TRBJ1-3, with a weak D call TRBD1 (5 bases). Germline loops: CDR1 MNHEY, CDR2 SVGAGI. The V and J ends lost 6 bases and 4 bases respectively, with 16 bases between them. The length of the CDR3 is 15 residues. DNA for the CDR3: TGTGCCAGCAGCCCCTGGGGGGGTAAGGGAAACACCATATATTTT. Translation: CASSPWGGKGNTIYF.

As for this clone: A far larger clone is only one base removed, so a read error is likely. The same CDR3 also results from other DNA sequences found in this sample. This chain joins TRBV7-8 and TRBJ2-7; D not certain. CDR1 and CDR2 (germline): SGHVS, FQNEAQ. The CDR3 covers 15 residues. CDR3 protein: CASSFLRYSPYEQYF. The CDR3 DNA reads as TGCGCCAGCAGTTTCCTCCGCTACTCACCCTACGAGCAGTACTTC.

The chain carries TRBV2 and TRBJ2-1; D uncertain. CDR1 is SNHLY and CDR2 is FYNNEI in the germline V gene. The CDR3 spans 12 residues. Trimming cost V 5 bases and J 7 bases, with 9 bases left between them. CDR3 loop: CASSLGQNEQFF. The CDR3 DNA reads TGTGCCAGCAGTCTAGGCCAAAATGAGCAGTTCTTC. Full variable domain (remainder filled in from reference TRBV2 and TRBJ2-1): EPEVTQTPSHQVTQMGQEVILRCVPISNHLYFYWYRQILGQKVEFLVSFYNNEISEKSEIFDDQFSVERPDGSNFTLKIRSTKLEDSAMYFCASSLGQNEQFFGPGTRLTVL.

CDR3 sequence (DNA): TGTGCCAGCAGCCCCCGACAAGATAGTACCTACGAGCAGTACTTC. Amino acids: CASSPRQDSTYEQYF. The genes are TRBV6-6 and TRBJ2-7; D not resolved. Germline CDR1 is MNHNY and CDR2 is SVGAGI (reference sequence). The CDR3 consists of 15 residues. The V end was cut by 6 bases, the J end by 2 bases, with 17 bases between.

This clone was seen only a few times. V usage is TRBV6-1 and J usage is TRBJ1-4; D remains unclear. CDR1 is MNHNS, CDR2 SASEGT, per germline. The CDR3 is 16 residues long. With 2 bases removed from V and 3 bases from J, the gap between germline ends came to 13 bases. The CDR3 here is CASSENHFQANEKLFF. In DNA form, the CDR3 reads TGTGCCAGCAGTGAAAACCACTTTCAGGCTAATGAAAAACTGTTTTTT.

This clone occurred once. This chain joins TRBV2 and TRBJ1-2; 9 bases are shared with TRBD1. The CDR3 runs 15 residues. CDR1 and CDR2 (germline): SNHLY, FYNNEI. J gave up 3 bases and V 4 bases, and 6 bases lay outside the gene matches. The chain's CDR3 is CASSAGTGPHYGYTF. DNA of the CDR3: TGTGCCAGCAGTGCTGGGACAGGGCCTCACTATGGCTACACCTTC.

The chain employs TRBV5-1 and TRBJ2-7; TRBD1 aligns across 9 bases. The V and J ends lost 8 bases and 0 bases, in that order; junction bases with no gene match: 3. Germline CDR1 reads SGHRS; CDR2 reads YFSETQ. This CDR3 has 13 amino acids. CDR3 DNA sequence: TGCGCCAGTTCGACAGGGGGCTCCTACGAGCAGTACTTC. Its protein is CASSTGGSYEQYF.